This TCR beta chain was recovered during a study of T cells after yellow fever vaccination. Looking at the study overall: The SMART-Seq v4 Ultra Low Input method served to prepare the low-cell-number fractions. General study results and limits: Though it reached lower strength, the secondary response hit its peak faster, day 5 versus 15.

This clonotype was seen just once. No antigen is known for it. Unmatched junction bases numbered 7, after V lost 2 bases and J lost 3 bases. CDR1 is SGHDT, CDR2 YYEEEE, per germline. The CDR3 is 16 amino acids. UMIs were added to TCR cDNA along with a universal primer site when it was made by 5'RACE template switching. In TCRdb, the 5' RACE reads were re-called with MiXCR into one record per CDR3 protein. This table has around 500,000 distinct CDR3 sequences, 20% to 25% appearing once. The sequence was collected from a man younger than 35 who received the YFV17D yellow fever vaccine. The input for sequencing was PBMCs, taken roughly 20 days after the first yellow fever vaccination. The V gene is TRBV5-6, the J gene TRBJ1-1, with 10 bases aligning to TRBD1. This CDR3 reads CASSFPDRGLDTEAFF. The CDR3 bases are TGTGCCAGCAGCTTCCCCGACAGGGGGCTGGACACTGAAGCTTTCTTT.